Sequencing of this TCR beta chain was carried out in a study of graft-versus-host responses after intestinal transplantation. About the research overall: Every recipient underwent anti-thymocyte globulin induction, then tacrolimus and steroids for about three years. Study-level findings and limits: Some GvH clones were seen earlier in gut or blood, suggesting intestinal origin. An association linked early post-transplant HvG declines with peak circulating GvH clone levels.

V shed 3 bases and J 5 bases; nucleotides not matched to a gene: 12. This CDR3 is 17 amino acids long. CDR1 is MDHEN and CDR2 is SYDVKM in the germline V gene. Remarks on this clone: The antigen is unknown.

Assay: immunoSEQ multiplex PCR; the TCRdb copy retains only in-frame clones and omits some. The table has about 91,000 clones, around 93% seen once. The sequenced sample was unstimulated CD4+ T cells sorted from spleen or lymph node cells, obtained before transplant. This chain joins TRBV28 and TRBJ1-4; the match to TRBD1 covers 7 bases. The clonotype comes from a human donor who was the organ donor for an intestinal transplant. The CDR3 spells CASSFTSLPRGNEKLFF. DNA of the CDR3: TGTGCCAGCAGTTTTACTAGCCTACCCAGGGGGAATGAAAAACTGTTTTTT.